The 26 T cell receptor beta chains below come from one sample, sequenced in a study of T cells expressing NK-cell markers. After re-calling the 5' RACE reads, TCRdb lists one entry per CDR3 protein, DNA absent. This sample's clone table lists about 460,000 distinct CDR3 sequences. The sequencing input was blood T cells: a sorted CD56 or NKG2C T cell subset, CD4+ or CD8+ T cells, or bulk PBMC T cells (not recorded which). These receptor sequences come from a woman in her fifties or sixties in good health.

The chain recombines TRBV10-2 with TRBJ2-7; TCRdb outputs TRBD2, but without DNA this stays unchecked. CDR1 and CDR2 from the germline V gene are WSHSY and SAAADI. The CDR3 is 14 amino acids. The chain's CDR3 is CASRRSSGNYEQYF.

J is TRBJ2-5 and V is TRBV15; no DNA is available, so the TRBD2 call from TCRdb remains unchecked. Germline CDR1 LNHNV, CDR2 YYDKDF (reference sequence). The CDR3 is 13 residues long. CDR3 sequence: CATSNLAGDTQYF.

The rearrangement uses TRBV10-3 and TRBJ2-6; TCRdb's D gene call, TRBD1, goes unchecked for lack of DNA. From germline, CDR1 is ENHRY and CDR2 SYGVKD. The CDR3 has 13 residues. The CDR3 reads CAIQGPGANVLTF.

The chain employs TRBV6-5 and TRBJ2-3. Germline assignment: CDR1 MNHEY and CDR2 SVGAGI. CDR3 length equals 15 residues. CDR3 in amino acids: CASSYNIDSIETQYF.

The rearrangement uses TRBV4-1 and TRBJ2-3; without DNA, the TCRdb call of TRBD2 cannot be checked. The CDR3 runs to 15 residues. Germline assignment: CDR1 MGHRA and CDR2 YSYEKL. The CDR3 is CASSQEGQAGDTQYF.

The CDR3 loop reads CASSFLTSSLYGYTF. This rearrangement joins TRBV12-3 or TRBV12-4 to TRBJ1-2. The CDR3 runs to 15 residues.

The chain has TRBV29-1 and TRBJ1-2; with no DNA, the TCRdb D assignment of TRBD1 cannot be verified. There are 15 residues in the CDR3. Germline lookup yields CDR1 SQVTM and CDR2 ANQGSEA. The CDR3 is CSVVRGQGLGHGYTF.

The chain couples TRBV28 to TRBJ2-1; TCRdb selects TRBD2, and the lack of DNA leaves this call unchecked. CDR3 length: 18 residues. Germline values: CDR1 MDHEN, CDR2 SYDVKM. The CDR3 here is CASSFGTSGSGSSNEQFF.

This chain uses TRBV6-2 or TRBV6-3 with TRBJ2-5; TCRdb reports TRBD2, a call that lacks DNA to check it against. The CDR3 is made up of 16 amino acids. The germline CDR1 and CDR2 sequences are MNHEY and SVGEGT. The CDR3 reads CASSYSLAGVGETQYF.

The gene calls are TRBV5-1 and TRBJ2-5; the D call of TRBD2 rests on TCRdb alone, since no DNA is present to check it. The CDR3 spans 15 residues. Looked up from germline, CDR1 is SGHRS and CDR2 is YFSETQ. The CDR3 here is CASSGLARNQETQYF.

The chain carries TRBV14 and TRBJ1-1. This CDR3 contains 14 residues. Looked up from germline, CDR1 is SGHDN and CDR2 is FVKESK. The CDR3 protein is CASSPQPGSSEAFF.

The rearrangement joins TRBV20-1 to TRBJ2-4; TCRdb's D call of TRBD1 is untestable without DNA. Germline-derived CDR1 and CDR2 are DFQATT and SNEGSKA (reference sequence). The CDR3 has 16 amino acids. The CDR3: CSARGTGWRGKNIQYF.

The chain joins TRBV4-1 to TRBJ1-6; absent DNA, TCRdb's TRBD1 call cannot be checked. CDR1 is MGHRA and CDR2 is YSYEKL in the germline V gene. The CDR3 loop spans 12 amino acids. The CDR3 spells CASSPTAGRLHF.

The chain combines TRBV5-6 with TRBJ2-5; the D call from TCRdb, TRBD1, cannot be confirmed without DNA. The CDR3 covers 16 residues. CDR1 and CDR2 from the germline V gene are SGHDT and YYEEEE. The CDR3 loop is CASRNRWDRGFGTQYF.

This sequence joins TRBV12-3 or TRBV12-4 and TRBJ2-7. This CDR3 has 13 residues. CDR3 region: CASRRLDGDEQYF.

V gene TRBV5-4 combines with J gene TRBJ1-1. In germline, CDR1 is SGHNT, CDR2 YYREEE (reference sequence). The CDR3 contains 14 residues. The CDR3 loop is CASSLAGLYTEAFF. Complete variable domain (other parts from reference TRBV5-4 and TRBJ1-1): ETGVTQSPTHLIKTRGQQVTLRCSSQSGHNTVSWYQQALGQGPQFIFQYYREEENGRGNFPPRFSGLQFPNYSSELNVNALELDDSALYLCASSLAGLYTEAFFGQGTRLTVV.

V is TRBV7-2 and J is TRBJ2-3; TCRdb picks TRBD1, but there is no DNA to check that call. Germline lookup yields CDR1 SGHTA and CDR2 FQGNSA. This CDR3 comprises 18 residues. The CDR3 reads CASRLLGQGDSSTDTQYF.

The chain has TRBV3-1 and TRBJ2-5; checking the TCRdb D call of TRBD2 is not possible without DNA. Germline V lookup: CDR1 LGHDT, CDR2 YNNKEL (reference sequence). The CDR3 sequence is 17 residues long. This CDR3 reads CASSRQGNGRAQETQYF.

V usage is TRBV7-3 and J usage is TRBJ1-6. The CDR3 has 15 residues. Germline V gene sequence: CDR1 SGHTA, CDR2 FQGTGA. The CDR3 reads CASSARGGSDSPLHF. Complete variable domain (other parts from reference TRBV7-3 and TRBJ1-6): GAGVSQTPSNKVTEKGKYVELRCDPISGHTALYWYRQSLGQGPEFLIYFQGTGAADDSGLPNDRFFAVRPEGSVSTLKIQRTERGDSAVYLCASSARGGSDSPLHFGNGTRLTVT.

V gene TRBV19 combines with J gene TRBJ2-1; TCRdb reports TRBD1, a call that lacks DNA to check it against. From germline, CDR1 is LNHDA and CDR2 SQIVND (reference sequence). This CDR3 comprises 15 residues. CDR3 in amino acids: CASISGTGGFNEQFF.

The rearrangement joins TRBV20-1 to TRBJ1-3; the D gene TCRdb calls, TRBD1, cannot be checked with no DNA. The CDR3 spans 18 residues. Germline V gives CDR1 DFQATT, CDR2 SNEGSKA (reference sequence). CDR3 region: CSARGGGAASMPGNTIYF.

The J gene is TRBJ1-2, the V gene TRBV3-1. Per germline, CDR1 LGHDT and CDR2 YNNKEL (reference sequence). This CDR3 has 14 amino acids. The CDR3: CASSQDFRFYGYTF.

The chain couples TRBV9 to TRBJ2-7; TCRdb lists TRBD1, though no DNA is available to test this call. The CDR3 runs to 19 residues. CDR1 is SGDLS, CDR2 YYNGEE, per germline. Here the CDR3 reads CASSVEMTPVAPRSYEQYF. The full variable domain, its missing parts supplied by reference TRBV9 and TRBJ2-7, is DSGVTQTPKHLITATGQRVTLRCSPRSGDLSVYWYQQSLDQGLQFLIQYYNGEERAKGNILERFSAQQFPDLHSELNLSSLELGDSALYFCASSVEMTPVAPRSYEQYFGPGTRLTVT.

The rearrangement joins TRBV5-1 to TRBJ1-1. This CDR3 is 11 amino acids long. CDR1 and CDR2 from the germline V gene are SGHRS and YFSETQ. The CDR3: CASSSGVEAFF. Combining the CDR3 with reference TRBV5-1 and TRBJ1-1 gives the whole variable domain KAGVTQTPRYLIKTRGQQVTLSCSPISGHRSVSWYQQTPGQGLQFLFEYFSETQRNKGNFPGRFSGRQFSNSRSEMNVSTLELGDSALYLCASSSGVEAFFGQGTRLTVV.

The chain employs TRBV3-1 and TRBJ2-1. Per the germline V gene, CDR1 is LGHDT and CDR2 is YNNKEL (reference sequence). The CDR3 is made up of 13 amino acids. The chain's CDR3 is CASSQNRDNEQFF.

The chain links TRBV5-1 to TRBJ2-7; without DNA, the TCRdb call of TRBD2 cannot be checked. CDR1 and CDR2 (germline): SGHRS, YFSETQ. CDR3 length equals 13 residues. This chain's CDR3 is CASRLAGGYEQYF.